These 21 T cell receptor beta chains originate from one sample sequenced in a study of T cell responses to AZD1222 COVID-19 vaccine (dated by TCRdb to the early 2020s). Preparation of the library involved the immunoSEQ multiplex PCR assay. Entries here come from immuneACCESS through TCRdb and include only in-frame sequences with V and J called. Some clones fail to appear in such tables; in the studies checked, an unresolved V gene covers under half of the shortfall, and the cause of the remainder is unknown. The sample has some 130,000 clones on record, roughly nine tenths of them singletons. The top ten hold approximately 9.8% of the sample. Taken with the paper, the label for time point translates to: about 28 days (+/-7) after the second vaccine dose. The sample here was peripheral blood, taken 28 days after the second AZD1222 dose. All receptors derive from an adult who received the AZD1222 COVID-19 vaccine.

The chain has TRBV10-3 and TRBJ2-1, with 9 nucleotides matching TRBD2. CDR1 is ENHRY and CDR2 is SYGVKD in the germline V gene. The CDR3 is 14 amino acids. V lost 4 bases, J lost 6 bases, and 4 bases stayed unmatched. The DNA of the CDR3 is TGTGCCATCAGTGCAGGGACTAGCTTCAATGAGCAGTTCTTC. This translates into CAISAGTSFNEQFF.

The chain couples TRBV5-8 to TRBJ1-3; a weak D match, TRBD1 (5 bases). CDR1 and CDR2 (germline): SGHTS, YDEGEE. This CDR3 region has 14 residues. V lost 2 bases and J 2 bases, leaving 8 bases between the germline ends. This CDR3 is CASSFTGAGNTIYF. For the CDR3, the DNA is TGTGCCAGCAGCTTTACGGGGGCTGGAAACACCATATATTTT.

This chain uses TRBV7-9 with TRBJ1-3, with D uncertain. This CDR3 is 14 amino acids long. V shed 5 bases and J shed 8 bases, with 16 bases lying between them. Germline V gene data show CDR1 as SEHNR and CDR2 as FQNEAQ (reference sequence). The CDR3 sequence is CASSLDQVADTIYF. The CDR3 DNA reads TGTGCCAGCAGCCTAGACCAGGTTGCGGACACCATATATTTT.

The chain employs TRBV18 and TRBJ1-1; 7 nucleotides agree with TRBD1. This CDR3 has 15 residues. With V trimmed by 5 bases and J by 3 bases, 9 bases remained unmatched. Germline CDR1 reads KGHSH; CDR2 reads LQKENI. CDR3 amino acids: CASSSTQDRDTEAFF. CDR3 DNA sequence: TGTGCCAGCTCATCAACGCAAGACAGGGACACTGAAGCTTTCTTT.

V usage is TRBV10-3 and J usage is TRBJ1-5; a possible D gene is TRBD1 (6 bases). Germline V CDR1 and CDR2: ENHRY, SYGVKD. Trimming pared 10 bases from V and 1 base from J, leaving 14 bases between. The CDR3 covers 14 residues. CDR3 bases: TGTGCCACCAACCTCGGGGGCAGCAATCAGCCCCAGCATTTT. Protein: CATNLGGSNQPQHF.

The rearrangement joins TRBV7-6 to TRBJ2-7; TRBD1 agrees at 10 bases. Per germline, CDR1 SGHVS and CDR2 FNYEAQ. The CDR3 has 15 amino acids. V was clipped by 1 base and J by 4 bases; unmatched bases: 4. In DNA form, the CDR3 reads TGTGCCAGCAGCTTAGTGGACAGGGGGTTTTACGAGCAGTACTTC. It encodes CASSLVDRGFYEQYF.

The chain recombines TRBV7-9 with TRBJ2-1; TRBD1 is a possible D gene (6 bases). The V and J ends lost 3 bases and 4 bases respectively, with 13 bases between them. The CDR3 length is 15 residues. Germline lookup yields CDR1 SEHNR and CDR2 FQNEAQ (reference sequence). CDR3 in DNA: TGTGCCAGCAGCTTGGTGGGGGCGCGGTACAATGAGCAGTTCTTC. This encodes CASSLVGARYNEQFF.

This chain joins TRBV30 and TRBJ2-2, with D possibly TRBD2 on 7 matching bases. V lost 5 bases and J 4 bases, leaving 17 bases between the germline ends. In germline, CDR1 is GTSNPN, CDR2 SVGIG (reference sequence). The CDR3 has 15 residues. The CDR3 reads CAWARGAGSTGELFF. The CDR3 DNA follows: TGTGCCTGGGCCCGGGGGGCAGGTAGCACCGGGGAGCTGTTTTTT.

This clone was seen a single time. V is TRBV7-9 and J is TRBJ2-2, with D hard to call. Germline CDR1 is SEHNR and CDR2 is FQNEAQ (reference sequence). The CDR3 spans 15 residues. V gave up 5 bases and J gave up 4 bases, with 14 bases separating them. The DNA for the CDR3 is TGTGCCAGCAGCCTCAGGTACACGGCCACCGGGGAGCTGTTTTTT. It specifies CASSLRYTATGELFF.

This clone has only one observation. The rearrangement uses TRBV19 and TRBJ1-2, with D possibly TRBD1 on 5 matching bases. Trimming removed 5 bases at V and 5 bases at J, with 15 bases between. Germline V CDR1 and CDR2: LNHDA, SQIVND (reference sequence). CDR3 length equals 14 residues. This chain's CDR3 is CASSGAGWLYGYTF. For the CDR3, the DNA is TGTGCCAGTAGTGGTGCAGGGTGGTTGTATGGCTACACCTTC.

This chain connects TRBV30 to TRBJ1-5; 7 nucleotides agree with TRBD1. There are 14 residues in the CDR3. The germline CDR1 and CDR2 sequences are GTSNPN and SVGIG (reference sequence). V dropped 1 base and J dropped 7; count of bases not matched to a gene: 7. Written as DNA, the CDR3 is TGTGCCTGGAGTGGATTAGCAGGGGGGCAGCCCCAGCATTTT. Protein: CAWSGLAGGQPQHF.

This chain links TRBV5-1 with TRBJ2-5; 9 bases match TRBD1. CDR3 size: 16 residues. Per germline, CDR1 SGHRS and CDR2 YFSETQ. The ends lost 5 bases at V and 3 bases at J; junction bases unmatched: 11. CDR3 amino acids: CASRGLTGGVEETQYF. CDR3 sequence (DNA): TGCGCCAGCAGAGGGTTGACAGGGGGTGTCGAAGAGACCCAGTACTTC.

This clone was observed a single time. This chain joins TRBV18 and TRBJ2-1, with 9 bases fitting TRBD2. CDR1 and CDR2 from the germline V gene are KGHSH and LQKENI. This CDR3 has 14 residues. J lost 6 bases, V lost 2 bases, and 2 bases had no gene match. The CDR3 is CASSPGTSTNEQFF. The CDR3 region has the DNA TGTGCCAGCTCACCAGGGACTAGCACCAATGAGCAGTTCTTC.

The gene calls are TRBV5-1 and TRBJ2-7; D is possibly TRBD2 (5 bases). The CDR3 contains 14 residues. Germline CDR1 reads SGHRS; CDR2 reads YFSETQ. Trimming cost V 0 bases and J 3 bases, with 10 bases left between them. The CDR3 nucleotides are TGCGCCAGCAGCTTGGAGGTGGGGAGCTACGAGCAGTACTTC. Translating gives CASSLEVGSYEQYF.

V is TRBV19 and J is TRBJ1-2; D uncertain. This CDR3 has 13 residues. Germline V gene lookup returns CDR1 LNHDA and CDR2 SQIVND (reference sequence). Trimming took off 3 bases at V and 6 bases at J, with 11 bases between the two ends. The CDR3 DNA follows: TGTGCCAGTAGTATTGGGCTTTTTGATGGCTACACCTTC. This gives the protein CASSIGLFDGYTF.

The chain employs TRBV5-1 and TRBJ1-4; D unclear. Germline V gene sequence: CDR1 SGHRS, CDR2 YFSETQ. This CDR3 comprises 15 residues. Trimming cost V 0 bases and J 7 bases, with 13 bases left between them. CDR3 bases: TGCGCCAGCAGCTTGGGAGGGCGTATCGGTGAAAAACTGTTTTTT. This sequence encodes CASSLGGRIGEKLFF.

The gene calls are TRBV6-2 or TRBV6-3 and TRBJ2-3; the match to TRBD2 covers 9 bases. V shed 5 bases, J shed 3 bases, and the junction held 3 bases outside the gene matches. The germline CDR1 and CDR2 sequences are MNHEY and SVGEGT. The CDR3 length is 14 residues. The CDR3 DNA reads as TGTGCCAGCAGTCTAGCGGGACAAACAGATACGCAGTATTTT. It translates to CASSLAGQTDTQYF.

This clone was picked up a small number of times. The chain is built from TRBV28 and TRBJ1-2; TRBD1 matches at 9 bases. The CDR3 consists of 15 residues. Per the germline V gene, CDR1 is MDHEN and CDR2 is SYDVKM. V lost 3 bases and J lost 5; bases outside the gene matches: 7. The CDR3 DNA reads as TGTGCCAGCAGTTTTGTTGACAGGGGGGTTTATGGCTACACCTTC. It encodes CASSFVDRGVYGYTF.

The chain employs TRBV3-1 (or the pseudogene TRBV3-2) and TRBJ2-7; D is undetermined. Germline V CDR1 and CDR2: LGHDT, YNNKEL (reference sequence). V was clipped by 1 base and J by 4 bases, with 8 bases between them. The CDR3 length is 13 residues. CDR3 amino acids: CASSQAAAYEQYF. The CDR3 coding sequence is TGTGCCAGCAGCCAAGCCGCGGCGTACGAGCAGTACTTC.

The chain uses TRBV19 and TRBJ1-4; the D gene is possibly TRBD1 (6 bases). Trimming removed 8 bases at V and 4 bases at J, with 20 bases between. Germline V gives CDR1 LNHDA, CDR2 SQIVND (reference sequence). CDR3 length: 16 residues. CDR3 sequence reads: CASGDNQGWGNEKLFF. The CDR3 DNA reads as TGTGCCAGTGGAGATAACCAGGGGTGGGGTAATGAAAAACTGTTTTTT.

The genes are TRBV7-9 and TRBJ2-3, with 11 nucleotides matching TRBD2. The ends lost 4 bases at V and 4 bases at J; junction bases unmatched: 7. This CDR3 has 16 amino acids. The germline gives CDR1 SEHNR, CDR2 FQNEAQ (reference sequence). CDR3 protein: CASSSDSGRGSDTQYF. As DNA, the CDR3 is TGTGCCAGCAGCTCAGATAGCGGGAGGGGCTCAGATACGCAGTATTTT.